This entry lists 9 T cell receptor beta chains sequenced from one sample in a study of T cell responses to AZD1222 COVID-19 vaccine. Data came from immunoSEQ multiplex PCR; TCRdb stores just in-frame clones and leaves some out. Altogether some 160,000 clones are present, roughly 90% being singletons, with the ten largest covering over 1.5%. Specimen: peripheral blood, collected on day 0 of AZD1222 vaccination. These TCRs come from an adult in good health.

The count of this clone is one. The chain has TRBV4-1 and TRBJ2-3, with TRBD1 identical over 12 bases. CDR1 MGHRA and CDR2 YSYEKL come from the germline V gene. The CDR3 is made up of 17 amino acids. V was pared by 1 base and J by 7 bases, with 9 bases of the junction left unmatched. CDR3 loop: CASSQVVGTGGVNTQYF. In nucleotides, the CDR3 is TGCGCCAGCAGCCAAGTAGTCGGGACAGGGGGCGTAAATACGCAGTATTTT.

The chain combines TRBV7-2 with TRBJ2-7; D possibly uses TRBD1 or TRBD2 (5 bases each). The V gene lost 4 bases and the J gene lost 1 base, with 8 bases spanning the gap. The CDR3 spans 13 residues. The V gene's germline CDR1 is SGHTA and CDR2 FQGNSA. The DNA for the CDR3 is TGTGCCAGCAGCTGGGACGGATCCTACGAGCAGTACTTC. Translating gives CASSWDGSYEQYF.

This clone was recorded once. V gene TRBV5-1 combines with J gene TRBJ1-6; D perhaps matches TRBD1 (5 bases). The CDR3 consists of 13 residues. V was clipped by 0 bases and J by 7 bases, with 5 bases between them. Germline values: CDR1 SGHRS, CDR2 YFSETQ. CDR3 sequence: CASSLDRNSPLHF. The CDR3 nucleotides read TGCGCCAGCAGCTTGGACAGGAATTCACCCCTCCACTTT.

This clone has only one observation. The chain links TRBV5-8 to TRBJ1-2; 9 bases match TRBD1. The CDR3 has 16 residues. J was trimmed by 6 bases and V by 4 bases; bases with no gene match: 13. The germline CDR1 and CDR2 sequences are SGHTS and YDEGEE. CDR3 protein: CASSRLRDREGHGYTF. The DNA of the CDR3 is TGTGCCAGCAGCCGTCTAAGGGACAGGGAGGGGCATGGCTACACCTTC.

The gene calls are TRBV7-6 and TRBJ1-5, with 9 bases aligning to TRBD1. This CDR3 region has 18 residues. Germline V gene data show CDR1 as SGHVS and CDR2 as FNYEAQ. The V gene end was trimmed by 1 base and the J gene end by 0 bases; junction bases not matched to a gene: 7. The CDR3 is CASSLEDRGLDSNQPQHF. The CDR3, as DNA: TGTGCCAGCAGCTTAGAGGACAGGGGATTGGATAGCAATCAGCCCCAGCATTTT.

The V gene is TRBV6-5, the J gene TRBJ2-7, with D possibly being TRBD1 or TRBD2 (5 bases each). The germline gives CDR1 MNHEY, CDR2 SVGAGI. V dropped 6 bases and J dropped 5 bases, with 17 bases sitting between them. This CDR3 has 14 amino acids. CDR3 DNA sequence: TGTGCCAGCAGGCGGTGGCAGGGACCGAACGAGCAGTACTTC. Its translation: CASRRWQGPNEQYF.

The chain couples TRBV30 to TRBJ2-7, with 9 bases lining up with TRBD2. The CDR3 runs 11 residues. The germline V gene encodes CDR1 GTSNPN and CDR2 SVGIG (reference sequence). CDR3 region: CVSGRPPEQYF. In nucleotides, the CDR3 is TGTGTAAGCGGGAGGCCCCCCGAGCAGTACTTC.

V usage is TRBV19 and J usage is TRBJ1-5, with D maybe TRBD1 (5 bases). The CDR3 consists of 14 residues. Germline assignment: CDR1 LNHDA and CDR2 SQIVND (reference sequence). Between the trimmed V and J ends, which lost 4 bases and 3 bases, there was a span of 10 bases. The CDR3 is CASSRQSPNQPQHF. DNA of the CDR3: TGTGCCAGTAGTAGACAGTCCCCCAATCAGCCCCAGCATTTT.

The CDR3 bases are TGTGCCAGCAGCCCTCCCCGGGGCAGGGGCGACTATGGCTACACCTTC. This translates into CASSPPRGRGDYGYTF. The chain combines TRBV3-1 (or the pseudogene TRBV3-2) with TRBJ1-2, with D perhaps TRBD1 (6 bases). Germline values: CDR1 LGHDT, CDR2 YNNKEL (reference sequence). The CDR3 sequence is 16 residues long. The V end lost 4 bases, the J end lost 3 bases, and 18 bases lay between the germline ends.